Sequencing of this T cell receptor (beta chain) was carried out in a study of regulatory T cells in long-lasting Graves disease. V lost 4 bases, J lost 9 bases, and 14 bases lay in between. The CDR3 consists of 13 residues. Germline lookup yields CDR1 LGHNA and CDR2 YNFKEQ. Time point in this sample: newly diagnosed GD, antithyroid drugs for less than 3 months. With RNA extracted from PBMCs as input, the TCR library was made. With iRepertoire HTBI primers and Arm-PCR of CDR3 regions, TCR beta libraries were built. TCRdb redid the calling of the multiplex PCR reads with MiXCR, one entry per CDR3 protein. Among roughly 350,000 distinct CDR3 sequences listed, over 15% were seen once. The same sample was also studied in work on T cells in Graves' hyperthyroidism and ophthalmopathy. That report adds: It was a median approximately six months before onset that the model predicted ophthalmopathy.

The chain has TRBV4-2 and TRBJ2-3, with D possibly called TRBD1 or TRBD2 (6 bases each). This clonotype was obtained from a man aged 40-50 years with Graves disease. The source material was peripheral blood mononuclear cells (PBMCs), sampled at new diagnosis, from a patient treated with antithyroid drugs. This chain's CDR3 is CASSLPEGETQYF. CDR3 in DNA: TGTGCCAGCAGCCTCCCGGAGGGGGAGACGCAGTATTTT.